The 22 T cell receptor beta chains reported below all come from one sample, sequenced in a study of cytomegalovirus exposure and HLA in healthy donors. PCR amplification relied on 60 Vbeta primers (plus 13 Jbeta primers). The table came from immunoSEQ multiplex PCR; TCRdb's copy has only in-frame clones and leaves some out. Of 75,000 to 95,000 clones listed, approximately 84% were seen once; the top ten hold under 2.5%. Material: PBMCs. The receptors shown here come from a man younger than 30 in good health and CMV-seronegative.

The rearrangement uses TRBV15 and TRBJ2-2; D unclear. With 1 base removed from V and 3 bases from J, the gap between germline ends came to 6 bases. The CDR3 length is 14 residues. CDR1 and CDR2 from the germline V gene are LNHNV and YYDKDF (reference sequence). The CDR3 DNA follows: TGTGCCACCAGCAGAGTGGCGGACACCGGGGAGCTGTTTTTT. This gives the protein CATSRVADTGELFF.

This chain joins TRBV21-1 and TRBJ2-7; whether TRBD1, the table's D call, matches the DNA was not checked. TRBV21-1 is assigned pseudogene status. This CDR3 has 17 amino acids. In nucleotides, the CDR3 is TGTGCCAGCAGCGAAGGAGCTGCGGCAGGGGGAATCCACGAGCAGTACTTC. It is translated as CASSEGAAAGGIHEQYF.

V and J are TRBV6-6 and TRBJ1-1, with D possibly matching TRBD1 (5 bases). Germline V CDR1 and CDR2: MNHNY, SVGAGI (reference sequence). V shed 0 bases and J shed 4 bases, with 12 bases lying between them. The CDR3 covers 15 residues. CDR3 sequence (DNA): TGTGCCAGCAGTTACTCGCCGACAGTTATCACTGAAGCTTTCTTT. Amino acids: CASSYSPTVITEAFF.

The chain joins TRBV28 to TRBJ2-3; 7 nucleotides align to TRBD1. The CDR3 runs to 15 residues. Unmatched junction bases numbered 4, after V lost 2 bases and J lost 2 bases. Germline V CDR1 and CDR2: MDHEN, SYDVKM. The CDR3 here is CASSLGDRTTDTQYF. The CDR3 DNA is TGTGCCAGCAGTTTAGGGGACAGAACCACAGATACGCAGTATTTT.

The gene calls are TRBV29-1 and TRBJ2-3, with D maybe TRBD1 (6 bases). Trimming removed 4 bases from V and 3 bases from J, with 11 bases in between. The CDR3 length is 13 residues. Germline CDR1 SQVTM, CDR2 ANQGSEA. CDR3 sequence: CSVATGITDTQYF. The CDR3 DNA follows: TGCAGCGTTGCCACAGGGATAACAGATACGCAGTATTTT.

This chain uses TRBV30 with TRBJ1-5, with 8 bases aligning to TRBD1. Germline V gene sequence: CDR1 GTSNPN, CDR2 SVGIG (reference sequence). The CDR3 spans 15 residues. V shed 0 bases, J shed 8 bases, and the junction held 9 bases outside the gene matches. The CDR3 DNA sequence: TGTGCCTGGAGTGTACGGCAGGGGGCTGAGGAGCCCCAGCATTTT. Protein product: CAWSVRQGAEEPQHF. The whole variable domain, filled in from reference TRBV30 and TRBJ1-5, reads SQTIHQWPATLVQPVGSPLSLECTVEGTSNPNLYWYRQAAGRGLQLLFYSVGIGQISSEVPQNLSASRPQDRQFILSSKKLLLSDSGFYLCAWSVRQGAEEPQHFGDGTRLSIL.

This chain uses TRBV6-6 with TRBJ2-1; TRBD2 agrees at 9 bases. This CDR3 is 16 amino acids long. Looked up from germline, CDR1 is MNHNY and CDR2 is SVGAGI (reference sequence). The V and J ends lost 6 bases and 4 bases, in that order; junction bases with no gene match: 10. The CDR3 DNA reads as TGTGCCAGCAGCGCCCCGACTAGCGGAGGATACAATGAGCAGTTCTTC. It yields the protein CASSAPTSGGYNEQFF.

The V and J genes are TRBV5-1 and TRBJ2-3; tentatively, D is TRBD1 (6 bases). Germline CDR1 is SGHRS and CDR2 is YFSETQ. The CDR3 is 16 residues long. V was shortened by 4 bases and J by 0 bases, with 15 bases between the two germline ends. The CDR3, as DNA: TGCGCCAGCAGCCCTCGGACAGCTACTAGCACAGATACGCAGTATTTT. Its protein is CASSPRTATSTDTQYF.

The chain recombines TRBV4-3 with TRBJ2-7; D is perhaps TRBD2 (5 bases). The germline V and J ends were trimmed by 4 bases and 6 bases, with 22 bases remaining between them. The CDR3 has 16 residues. Germline V gene data show CDR1 as LGHNA and CDR2 as YSLEER. The CDR3 is CASSLATGDLGSEQYF. In DNA, the CDR3 is TGCGCCAGCAGCCTCGCGACCGGGGATTTGGGGAGCGAGCAGTACTTC.

The chain joins TRBV30 to TRBJ2-7, with 9 bases identical to TRBD2. The CDR3 covers 14 residues. The junction had 8 bases not matched to a gene; V was cut back by 3 bases and J by 5 bases. Germline V gives CDR1 GTSNPN, CDR2 SVGIG (reference sequence). The CDR3 spells CAWRGSGRSHEQYF. Written as DNA, the CDR3 is TGTGCCTGGAGGGGGAGCGGGAGGTCCCACGAGCAGTACTTC.

V and J are TRBV6-4 and TRBJ2-1, with 7 bases lining up with TRBD2. The V segment lost 8 bases and the J segment 10 bases; nucleotides outside the gene matches: 20. Germline V gene sequence: CDR1 MRHNA, CDR2 SNTAGT. The CDR3 consists of 16 residues. CDR3: CASSRYESSGGSEQFF. The CDR3, as DNA: TGTGCCAGCTCACGATACGAGTCTAGCGGAGGGAGCGAGCAGTTCTTC.

The J gene is TRBJ1-5, the V gene TRBV28; 8 bases are a match to TRBD1. CDR3 length: 14 residues. The J segment lost 4 bases and the V segment lost 6 bases, leaving 5 bases of the junction unmatched. Germline CDR1 and CDR2: MDHEN and SYDVKM. The CDR3 nucleotides are TGTGCCAGCAGCCTTAACAGGGGGAATCAGCCCCAGCATTTT. Its translation: CASSLNRGNQPQHF.

This chain links TRBV11-2 with TRBJ1-2, with D perhaps matching TRBD1 (6 bases). V was clipped by 6 bases and J by 8 bases, with 13 bases between them. This CDR3 region has 12 residues. CDR1 and CDR2 from the germline V gene are SGHAT and FQNNGV. CDR3 bases: TGTGCCAGCAGTGACAGGTTGAGGGGCTACACCTTC. Encoded protein: CASSDRLRGYTF.

The chain employs TRBV5-1 and TRBJ1-2; tentative D call: TRBD1 (6 bases). This CDR3 has 14 amino acids. Germline V CDR1 and CDR2: SGHRS, YFSETQ. V was shortened by 6 bases and J by 1 base, with 13 bases between the two germline ends. The CDR3 region is CASTVLGGNYGYTF. In DNA form, the CDR3 reads TGCGCCAGCACCGTCTTAGGGGGTAACTATGGCTACACCTTC.

This rearrangement joins TRBV27 to TRBJ1-1; tentatively, D is TRBD1 (5 bases). CDR3 length: 13 residues. Trimming stripped 6 bases from V and 3 bases from J, with 11 bases between. Germline V CDR1 and CDR2: MNHEY, SMNVEV (reference sequence). The CDR3 protein is CASRGLGDTEAFF. In DNA, the CDR3 is TGTGCCAGCAGGGGGCTTGGTGACACTGAAGCTTTCTTT.

The gene calls are TRBV29-1 and TRBJ2-3; 8 nucleotides agree with TRBD2. V was pared by 6 bases and J by 5 bases, with 4 bases of the junction left unmatched. Germline V CDR1 and CDR2: SQVTM, ANQGSEA. The CDR3 totals 12 residues. The CDR3 region has the DNA TGCAGCGTGGGCGGGAGGAAAGATACGCAGTATTTT. The encoded protein is CSVGGRKDTQYF.

The chain joins TRBV27 to TRBJ1-2; D remains unclear. Germline values: CDR1 MNHEY, CDR2 SMNVEV (reference sequence). The CDR3 totals 14 residues. Trimming removed 4 bases at V and 3 bases at J, with 12 bases between. The CDR3 loop is CASSSRVFDYGYTF. The CDR3 DNA reads TGTGCCAGCAGTTCTCGGGTTTTTGACTATGGCTACACCTTC.

The rearrangement joins TRBV28 to TRBJ2-7; 7 bases are a match to TRBD1. V was pared by 2 bases and J by 0 bases, with 1 base of the junction left unmatched. The CDR3 has 14 residues. CDR1 and CDR2 (germline): MDHEN, SYDVKM. CDR3 sequence reads: CASSLRDSSYEQYF. The CDR3 coding sequence is TGTGCCAGCAGTTTAAGGGACAGCTCCTACGAGCAGTACTTC.

V usage is TRBV29-1 and J usage is TRBJ2-3; D call uncertain. This CDR3 is built from 13 residues. V gave up 8 bases and J gave up 7 bases, with 19 bases separating them. Germline CDR1 reads SQVTM; CDR2 reads ANQGSEA. The CDR3 DNA sequence: TGCAGCCCCCGAAAAGTTGACTCGAATACGCAGTATTTT. Translating gives CSPRKVDSNTQYF.

The V gene is TRBV19, the J gene TRBJ1-1; no clear D. The V end was cut by 9 bases, the J end by 1 base, with 9 bases between. The CDR3 runs 12 residues. CDR1 and CDR2 from the germline V gene are LNHDA and SQIVND (reference sequence). In DNA, the CDR3 is TGTGCCAGCCTCACAGCGAACACTGAAGCTTTCTTT. Encoded protein: CASLTANTEAFF.

This clone was seen a handful of times. This chain connects TRBV18 to TRBJ1-1, with TRBD1 matching over 7 bases. The V segment lost 0 bases and the J segment 1 base; nucleotides outside the gene matches: 2. The CDR3 is 15 residues long. CDR1 and CDR2 from the germline V gene are KGHSH and LQKENI. In DNA, the CDR3 is TGTGCCAGCTCACCACCACAGGGGACGAACACTGAAGCTTTCTTT. Its translation is CASSPPQGTNTEAFF.

This rearrangement joins TRBV6-6 to TRBJ2-1, with TRBD2 matching over 14 bases. Germline-derived CDR1 and CDR2 are MNHNY and SVGAGI (reference sequence). The length of the CDR3 is 14 residues. V dropped 0 bases and J dropped 15; count of bases not matched to a gene: 4. The CDR3 protein is CASSYSGTSGSPFF. In DNA, the CDR3 is TGTGCCAGCAGTTACTCGGGGACTAGCGGGAGTCCGTTCTTC.